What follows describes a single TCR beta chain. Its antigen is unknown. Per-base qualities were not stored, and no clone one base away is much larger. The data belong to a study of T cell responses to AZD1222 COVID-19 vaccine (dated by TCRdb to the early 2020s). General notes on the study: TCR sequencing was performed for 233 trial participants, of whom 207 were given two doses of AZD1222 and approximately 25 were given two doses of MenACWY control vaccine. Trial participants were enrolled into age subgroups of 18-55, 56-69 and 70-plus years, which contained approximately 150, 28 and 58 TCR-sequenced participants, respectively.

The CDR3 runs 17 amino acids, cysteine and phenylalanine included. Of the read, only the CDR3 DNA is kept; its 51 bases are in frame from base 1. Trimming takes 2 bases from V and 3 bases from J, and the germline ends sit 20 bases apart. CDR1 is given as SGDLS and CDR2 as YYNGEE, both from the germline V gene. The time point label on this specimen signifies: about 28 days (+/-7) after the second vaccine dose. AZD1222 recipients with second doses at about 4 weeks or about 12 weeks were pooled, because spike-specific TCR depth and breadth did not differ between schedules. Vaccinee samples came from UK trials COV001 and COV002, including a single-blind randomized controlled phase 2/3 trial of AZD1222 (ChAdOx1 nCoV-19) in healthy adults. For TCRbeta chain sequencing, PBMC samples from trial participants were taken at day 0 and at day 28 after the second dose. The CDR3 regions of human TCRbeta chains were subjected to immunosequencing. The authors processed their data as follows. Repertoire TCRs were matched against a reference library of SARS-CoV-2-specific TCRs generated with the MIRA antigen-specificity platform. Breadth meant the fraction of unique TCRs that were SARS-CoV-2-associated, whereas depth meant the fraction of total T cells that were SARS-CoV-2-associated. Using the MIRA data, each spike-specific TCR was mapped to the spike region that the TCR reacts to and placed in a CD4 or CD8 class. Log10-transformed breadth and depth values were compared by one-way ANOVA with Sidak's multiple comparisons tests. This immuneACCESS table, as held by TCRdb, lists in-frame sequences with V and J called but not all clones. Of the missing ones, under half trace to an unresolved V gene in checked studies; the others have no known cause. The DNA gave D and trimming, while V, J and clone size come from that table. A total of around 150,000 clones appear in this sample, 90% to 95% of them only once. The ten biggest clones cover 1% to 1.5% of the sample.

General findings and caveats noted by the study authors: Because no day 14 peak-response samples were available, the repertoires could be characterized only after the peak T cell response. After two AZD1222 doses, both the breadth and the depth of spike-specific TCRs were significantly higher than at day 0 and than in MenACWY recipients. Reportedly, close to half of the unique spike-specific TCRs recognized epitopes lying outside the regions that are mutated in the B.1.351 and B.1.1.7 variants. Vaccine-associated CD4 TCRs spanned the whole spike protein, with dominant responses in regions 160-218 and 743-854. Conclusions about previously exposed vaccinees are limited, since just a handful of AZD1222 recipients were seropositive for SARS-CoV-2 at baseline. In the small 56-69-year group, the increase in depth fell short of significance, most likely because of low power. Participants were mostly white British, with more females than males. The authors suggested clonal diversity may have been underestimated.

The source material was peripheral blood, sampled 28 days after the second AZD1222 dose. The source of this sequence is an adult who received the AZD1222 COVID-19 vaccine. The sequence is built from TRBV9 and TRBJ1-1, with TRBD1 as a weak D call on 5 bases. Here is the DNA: TGTGCCAGCAGCGTTAGCCCGGTGGGGGGTAAAGACACTGAAGCTTTCTTT. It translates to CASSVSPVGGKDTEAFF.